This TCR beta chain was documented in a study of cytomegalovirus exposure and HLA in healthy donors. Study at large: Some 85 million unique TCRs, all from HLA-typed donors, were included in an early release of the data. Study-wide points: Association with HLA alleles at 0.05 false discovery rate was found for around 15,000 TCR beta sequences in a later analysis. TCR beta chains numbering 164 were designated cytomegalovirus-associated.

For this clone: The antigen remains unidentified. Other DNA variants within this sample encode the same CDR3.

PCR primers comprised 60 Vbeta and 13 Jbeta primers. Repertoires were generated with immunoSEQ multiplex PCR, while TCRdb's copy carries only in-frame clones and drops some. This sample has 84,000 or so clones, with 62% found just once. This TCR derives from a woman in her 30s in good health and CMV-seropositive. The specimen sequenced was PBMCs.

The CDR3 loop reads CASSFWVGGGPYEQYF. The CDR3 DNA is TGTGCCAGCAGCTTTTGGGTAGGCGGAGGCCCCTACGAGCAGTACTTC. V is TRBV5-4 and J is TRBJ2-7, with a weak D call TRBD2 (5 bases). CDR1 SGHNT and CDR2 YYREEE come from the germline V gene (reference sequence). The length of the CDR3 is 16 residues. V was shortened by 2 bases and J by 2 bases, with 17 bases between the two germline ends.